These 10 T cell receptor beta chains share one sample of origin, sequenced in a study of blood T cell repertoires in COVID-19. The repertoire was sequenced with immunoSEQ multiplex PCR; TCRdb's copy has only in-frame clones and lacks some. The data contain around 250,000 clones, around 87% of them singletons. Material for sequencing was PBMCs or T cells enriched from blood (not recorded which). Receptors were obtained from a woman between 45 and 60 years old who had recovered from COVID-19.

V and J are TRBV5-4 and TRBJ1-2, with TRBD1 as a possible D gene (5 bases). The CDR3 length is 13 residues. CDR1 and CDR2 from the germline V gene are SGHNT and YYREEE (reference sequence). V was clipped by 5 bases and J by 4 bases, with 12 bases between them. CDR3 nucleotides: TGTGCCAGCAGTCTTGACAGCTCCTATGGCTACACCTTC. Translating it yields CASSLDSSYGYTF. Variable domain in full (rest from reference TRBV5-4 and TRBJ1-2): ETGVTQSPTHLIKTRGQQVTLRCSSQSGHNTVSWYQQALGQGPQFIFQYYREEENGRGNFPPRFSGLQFPNYSSELNVNALELDDSALYLCASSLDSSYGYTFGSGTRLTVV.

The chain carries TRBV28 and TRBJ1-6; D possibly corresponds to TRBD1 (6 bases). Germline-derived CDR1 and CDR2 are MDHEN and SYDVKM. Trimming shortened V by 3 bases and J by 7 bases, and 10 bases separated the two germline ends. The CDR3 loop spans 14 amino acids. The CDR3 sequence is CASSLDRANSPLHF. As DNA, the CDR3 is TGTGCCAGCAGTTTGGACAGAGCCAATTCACCCCTCCACTTT.

The chain joins TRBV7-2 to TRBJ2-7, with TRBD1 identical over 7 bases. The J segment lost 2 bases and the V segment lost 5 bases, leaving 9 bases of the junction unmatched. The CDR3 is made up of 15 amino acids. Germline V gives CDR1 SGHTA, CDR2 FQGNSA. Written as DNA, the CDR3 is TGTGCCAGCAGCAGCCAGACAGGGCCAACCTACGAGCAGTACTTC. Amino acid sequence: CASSSQTGPTYEQYF. The whole variable domain, remainder taken from reference TRBV7-2 and TRBJ2-7, is GAGVSQSPSNKVTEKGKDVELRCDPISGHTALYWYRQSLGQGLEFLIYFQGNSAPDKSGLPSDRFSAERTGGSVSTLTIQRTQQEDSAVYLCASSSQTGPTYEQYFGPGTRLTVT.

This chain joins TRBV18 and TRBJ2-1; 10 bases agree with TRBD2. The CDR3 length is 16 residues. V was pared by 3 bases and J by 7 bases, with 9 bases of the junction left unmatched. CDR1 KGHSH and CDR2 LQKENI come from the germline V gene. The CDR3 region has the DNA TGTGCCAGCTCACCCCGATCTAGCGGGAGTCGGAATGAGCAGTTCTTC. Translation gives CASSPRSSGSRNEQFF. Supplemented by reference TRBV18 and TRBJ2-1, the full variable domain reads NAGVMQNPRHLVRRRGQEARLRCSPMKGHSHVYWYRQLPEEGLKFMVYLQKENIIDESGMPKERFSAEFPKEGPSILRIQQVVRGDSAAYFCASSPRSSGSRNEQFFGPGTRLTVL.

About this clone: Other DNA sequences in this sample translate to the same CDR3. The V and J genes are TRBV7-9 and TRBJ1-1; D is uncertain. Trimming left V 1 base short and J 5 bases short, with 8 bases between. Germline assignment: CDR1 SEHNR and CDR2 FQNEAQ (reference sequence). The CDR3 sequence is 13 residues long. CDR3 loop: CASSLEGGTEAFF. CDR3 sequence (DNA): TGTGCCAGCAGCTTAGAAGGAGGGACTGAAGCTTTCTTT. Looking up the rest from reference TRBV7-9 and TRBJ1-1 gives the full variable domain: DTGVSQNPRHKITKRGQNVTFRCDPISEHNRLYWYRQTLGQGPEFLTYFQNEAQLEKSRLLSDRFSAERPKGSFSTLEIQRTEQGDSAMYLCASSLEGGTEAFFGQGTRLTVV.

A remark on this clone: Other DNA sequences in the sample encode the same CDR3. V usage is TRBV2 and J usage is TRBJ2-3; D perhaps matches TRBD1 (6 bases). CDR3 length equals 14 residues. Germline lookup yields CDR1 SNHLY and CDR2 FYNNEI. Between the trimmed V and J ends, which lost 1 base and 2 bases, there was a span of 7 bases. Here the CDR3 reads CASSEGQVTDTQYF. The DNA of the CDR3 is TGTGCCAGCAGTGAAGGACAGGTCACAGATACGCAGTATTTT.

About this clone itself: Other DNA sequences in this specimen translate into the identical CDR3. The J gene is TRBJ2-1, the V gene TRBV19; the D is unclear. V dropped 3 bases and J dropped 6 bases, with 6 bases sitting between them. The CDR3 contains 12 residues. CDR1 LNHDA and CDR2 SQIVND come from the germline V gene (reference sequence). DNA for the CDR3: TGTGCCAGTAGTATCCGTAGCAATGAGCAGTTCTTC. This sequence encodes CASSIRSNEQFF.

The chain is built from TRBV19 and TRBJ2-2, with D unresolved. V lost 7 bases and J 4 bases, leaving 7 bases between the germline ends. Germline V gene data show CDR1 as LNHDA and CDR2 as SQIVND (reference sequence). The CDR3 is 12 amino acids. The CDR3 loop reads CASTVATGELFF. The CDR3 DNA sequence: TGTGCCAGTACGGTTGCCACCGGGGAGCTGTTTTTT. Looking up the rest from reference TRBV19 and TRBJ2-2 gives the full variable domain: DGGITQSPKYLFRKEGQNVTLSCEQNLNHDAMYWYRQDPGQGLRLIYYSQIVNDFQKGDIAEGYSVSREKKESFPLTVTSAQKNPTAFYLCASTVATGELFFGEGSRLTVL.

This chain links TRBV4-1 with TRBJ1-2; no definite D call. V was shortened by 0 bases and J by 1 base, with 12 bases between the two germline ends. The CDR3 runs to 16 residues. CDR1 MGHRA and CDR2 YSYEKL come from the germline V gene. The CDR3 coding sequence is TGCGCCAGCAGCCAAGATATCCAGGTAGTTAACTATGGCTACACCTTC. Protein sequence: CASSQDIQVVNYGYTF.

This chain joins TRBV5-1 and TRBJ2-7, with TRBD2 matching 14 bases. J lost 0 bases, V lost 4 bases, and 9 bases had no gene match. Germline V CDR1 and CDR2: SGHRS, YFSETQ. The CDR3 consists of 18 residues. This CDR3 reads CASSLSTGTSGSSYEQYF. The CDR3 DNA sequence: TGCGCCAGCAGCCTGTCTACCGGGACTAGCGGGAGCTCCTACGAGCAGTACTTC.